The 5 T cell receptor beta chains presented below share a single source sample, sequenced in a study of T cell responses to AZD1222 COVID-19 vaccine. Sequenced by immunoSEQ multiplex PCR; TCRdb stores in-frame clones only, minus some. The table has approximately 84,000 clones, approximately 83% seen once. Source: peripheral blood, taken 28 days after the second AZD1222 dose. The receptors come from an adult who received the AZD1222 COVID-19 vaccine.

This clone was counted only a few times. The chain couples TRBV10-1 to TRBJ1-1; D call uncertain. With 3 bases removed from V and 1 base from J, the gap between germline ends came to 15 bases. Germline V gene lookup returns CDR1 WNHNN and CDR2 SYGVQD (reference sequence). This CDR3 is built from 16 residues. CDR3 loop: CASSDRSEARNTEAFF. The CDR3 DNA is TGCGCCAGCAGTGATCGATCAGAAGCGAGGAACACTGAAGCTTTCTTT.

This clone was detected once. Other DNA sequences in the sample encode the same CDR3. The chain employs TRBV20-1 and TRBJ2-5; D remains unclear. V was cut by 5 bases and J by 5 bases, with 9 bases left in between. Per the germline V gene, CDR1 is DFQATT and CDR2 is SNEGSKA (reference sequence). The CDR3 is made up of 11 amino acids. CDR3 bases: TGCAGTGCTCGACTGGGGGAGACCCAGTACTTC. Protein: CSARLGETQYF.

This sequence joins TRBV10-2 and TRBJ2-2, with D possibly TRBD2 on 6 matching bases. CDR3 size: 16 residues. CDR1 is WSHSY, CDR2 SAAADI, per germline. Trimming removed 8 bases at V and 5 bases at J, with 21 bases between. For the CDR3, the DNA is TGCGCCAGCTGGGACCCCCGGGAGAGGAGGACCGGGGAGCTGTTTTTT. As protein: CASWDPRERRTGELFF.

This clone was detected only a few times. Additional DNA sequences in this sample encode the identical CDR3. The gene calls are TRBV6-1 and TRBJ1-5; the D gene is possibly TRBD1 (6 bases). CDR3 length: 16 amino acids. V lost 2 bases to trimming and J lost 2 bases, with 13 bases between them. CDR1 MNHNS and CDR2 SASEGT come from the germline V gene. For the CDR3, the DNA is TGTGCCAGCAGTGAAAGGGGGGAGGTTGGCAATCAGCCCCAGCATTTT. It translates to CASSERGEVGNQPQHF.

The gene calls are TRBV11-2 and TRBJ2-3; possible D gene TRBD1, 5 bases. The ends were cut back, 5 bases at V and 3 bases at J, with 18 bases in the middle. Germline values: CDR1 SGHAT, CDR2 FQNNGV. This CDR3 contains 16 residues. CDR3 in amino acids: CASSEHQGIGTDTQYF. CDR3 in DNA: TGTGCCAGCAGCGAACACCAGGGTATTGGAACAGATACGCAGTATTTT.